Below, one T cell receptor (beta chain) is given with its context. What it binds is not known. This entry comes from a study of response to subunit inactivated influenza vaccine. Study-level findings and limits: With each seasonal influenza vaccination, the authors suggested, few new T cells are recruited.

One entry per CDR3 protein results from TCRdb running MiXCR on the RT-PCR reads. Here the sample spans roughly 650,000 distinct CDR3 sequences, about 14% being singletons. This CDR3 has 18 amino acids. Looked up from germline, CDR1 is MNHEY and CDR2 is SVGEGT. Deletions cut 0 bases from V and 4 bases from J, with 22 bases between. The J gene is TRBJ2-7, the V gene TRBV6-2 or TRBV6-3; D is perhaps TRBD1 (6 bases). The specimen was PBMCs from blood, collected 14 days before vaccination. This TCR was sampled from a man over 45 who received an inactivated influenza vaccine. This CDR3 is CASSYSSGQNGPGYEQYF. CDR3 sequence (DNA): TGTGCCAGCAGTTACTCGAGCGGACAGAATGGACCAGGGTACGAGCAGTACTTC.